The 24 T cell receptor beta chains given below trace back to one sample, sequenced in a study of PD-1 blockade in classical Hodgkin lymphoma. Time point noted: newly diagnosed, previously untreated cHL patient sample. Profiled with immunoSEQ multiplex PCR; TCRdb holds only in-frame clones, not every one. The table records about 47,000 clones, roughly 93% of them present only once. Sample: peripheral blood mononuclear cells (PBMCs). The origin of the receptors is a human donor with classical Hodgkin lymphoma.

The chain has TRBV27 and TRBJ1-1; D call uncertain. Germline V gene sequence: CDR1 MNHEY, CDR2 SMNVEV (reference sequence). There are 12 residues in the CDR3. Trimming stripped 2 bases from V and 7 bases from J, with 8 bases between. CDR3 in amino acids: CASSLPGSEAFF. The DNA for the CDR3 is TGTGCCAGCAGTTTACCGGGGAGTGAAGCTTTCTTT.

The V and J genes are TRBV23-1 and TRBJ2-1; 9 bases line up with TRBD2. TRBV23-1 is classed as an ORF, of uncertain function. The CDR3 length is 16 residues. The junction had 12 bases not matched to a gene; V was cut back by 6 bases and J by 6 bases. Here the CDR3 reads CASRPRSGRPGNEQFF. CDR3 coding DNA: TGCGCCAGCAGGCCTAGGAGCGGGAGGCCGGGCAATGAGCAGTTCTTC.

V gene TRBV28 combines with J gene TRBJ1-1; weak D call: TRBD1 (5 bases). V was cut by 10 bases and J by 2 bases, with 20 bases left in between. Germline V gives CDR1 MDHEN, CDR2 SYDVKM. The CDR3 totals 15 residues. CDR3 sequence reads: CAIDSPIEGNTEAFF. CDR3 coding DNA: TGTGCCATTGACAGCCCCATCGAGGGAAACACTGAAGCTTTCTTT.

The gene calls are TRBV4-2 and TRBJ2-1; 15 nucleotides line up with TRBD2. This CDR3 is 18 amino acids long. The junction had 3 bases not matched to a gene; V was cut back by 3 bases and J by 0 bases. Germline CDR1 LGHNA, CDR2 YNFKEQ. This chain's CDR3 is CASSQGTSGRTSYNEQFF. The CDR3, as DNA: TGTGCCAGCAGCCAGGGGACTAGCGGGAGGACCTCCTACAATGAGCAGTTCTTC.

V gene TRBV7-9 combines with J gene TRBJ1-1, with no clear D. The germline V gene encodes CDR1 SEHNR and CDR2 FQNEAQ (reference sequence). Trimming removed 4 bases at V and 1 base at J, with 7 bases between. The CDR3 contains 13 residues. CDR3 nucleotide sequence: TGTGCCAGCAGCTCGGCAGGGAACACTGAAGCTTTCTTT. As protein: CASSSAGNTEAFF.

The chain carries TRBV23-1 and TRBJ1-1; D is undetermined. TRBV23-1 is recorded as an ORF, its role being uncertain. The CDR3 has 15 amino acids. V lost 3 bases and J 6 bases, leaving 17 bases between the germline ends. The CDR3 loop reads CASSHPAGDLSEAFF. The CDR3 DNA reads TGCGCCAGCAGTCATCCGGCGGGTGATCTGTCTGAAGCTTTCTTT.

The rearrangement links TRBV6-1 to TRBJ2-1; D is uncertain. In germline, CDR1 is MNHNS, CDR2 SASEGT. This CDR3 has 15 amino acids. V lost 5 bases and J lost 0, with 11 bases in between. In nucleotides, the CDR3 is TGTGCCAGCAGTCCCCGTCCTAGCTCCTACAATGAGCAGTTCTTC. Its translation is CASSPRPSSYNEQFF.

The chain carries TRBV25-1 and TRBJ2-7, with D tentatively TRBD1 or TRBD2 (6 bases each). CDR1 and CDR2 (germline): MGHDK, SYGVNS. This CDR3 spans 12 amino acids. With 6 bases removed from V and 7 bases from J, the gap between germline ends came to 13 bases. The DNA for the CDR3 is TGTGCCAGCAGCAATACAGGGAGGGAGCAGTACGTC. Amino acids: CASSNTGREQYV.

The chain uses TRBV14 and TRBJ2-1; D remains unclear. Germline assignment: CDR1 SGHDN and CDR2 FVKESK. Trimming took off 0 bases at V and 8 bases at J, with 8 bases between the two ends. This CDR3 region has 13 residues. This CDR3 is CASSQDNGDEQFF. Written as DNA, the CDR3 is TGTGCCAGCAGCCAAGATAATGGGGATGAGCAGTTCTTC.

This clone was seen once. The chain carries TRBV5-1 and TRBJ2-7; 12 bases are shared with TRBD2. From germline, CDR1 is SGHRS and CDR2 YFSETQ. V lost 4 bases to trimming and J lost 4 bases; unmatched junction nucleotides: 9. The CDR3 has 16 amino acids. The CDR3 protein is CASSRQPGTSGYEQYV. In DNA form, the CDR3 reads TGCGCCAGCAGCCGCCAGCCCGGGACTAGCGGGTACGAGCAGTACGTC.

This rearrangement joins TRBV7-8 to TRBJ2-6; tentatively, D is TRBD1 or TRBD2 (5 bases each). Trimming shortened V by 7 bases and J by 2 bases, and 12 bases separated the two germline ends. Germline CDR1 is SGHVS and CDR2 is FQNEAQ. The CDR3 consists of 15 residues. The CDR3 loop reads CASTHRGAGANVLTF. The CDR3 DNA reads TGTGCCAGCACCCATAGAGGGGCTGGGGCCAACGTCCTGACTTTC.

V and J are TRBV19 and TRBJ1-3; a weak D match, TRBD1 (5 bases). The V gene lost 7 bases and the J gene lost 4 bases, with 14 bases spanning the gap. This CDR3 contains 14 residues. Germline CDR1 is LNHDA and CDR2 is SQIVND (reference sequence). CDR3 region: CASMARGRGNTIYF. DNA of the CDR3: TGTGCCAGTATGGCGCGGGGCAGGGGAAACACCATATATTTT.

The chain recombines TRBV19 with TRBJ1-2; 9 bases are shared with TRBD1. The V and J ends lost 6 bases and 5 bases, in that order; junction bases with no gene match: 4. The CDR3 is 13 residues long. Per the germline V gene, CDR1 is LNHDA and CDR2 is SQIVND (reference sequence). CDR3 DNA sequence: TGTGCCAGTAGGGACAGGGGATATTATGGCTACACCTTC. Protein sequence: CASRDRGYYGYTF. Combining the CDR3 with reference TRBV19 and TRBJ1-2 gives the whole variable domain DGGITQSPKYLFRKEGQNVTLSCEQNLNHDAMYWYRQDPGQGLRLIYYSQIVNDFQKGDIAEGYSVSREKKESFPLTVTSAQKNPTAFYLCASRDRGYYGYTFGSGTRLTVV.

This chain joins TRBV6-4 and TRBJ2-3; TRBD2 aligns across 9 bases. J gave up 4 bases and V 0 bases, and 5 bases lay outside the gene matches. The CDR3 contains 16 residues. Germline V lookup: CDR1 MRHNA, CDR2 SNTAGT. The CDR3 loop reads CASSDSGGRAPDTQYF. The CDR3 DNA is TGTGCCAGCAGTGACTCTGGCGGGAGGGCCCCAGATACGCAGTATTTT.

This clone was detected only a few times. The V call is TRBV6-5, the J call TRBJ2-7, with 10 bases matching TRBD2. Looked up from germline, CDR1 is MNHEY and CDR2 is SVGAGI. The junction had 1 base not matched to a gene; V was cut back by 0 bases and J by 2 bases. The CDR3 consists of 15 residues. The CDR3 DNA reads TGTGCCAGCAGTTACTCCGGACTAGCGGCCTACGAGCAGTACTTC. The encoded protein is CASSYSGLAAYEQYF.

The rearrangement links TRBV27 to TRBJ2-1; TRBD2 aligns across 8 bases. This CDR3 region has 18 residues. V lost 5 bases, J lost 7 bases, and 19 bases stayed unmatched. Germline loops: CDR1 MNHEY, CDR2 SMNVEV (reference sequence). The CDR3 nucleotides are TGTGCCAGCAGTCATCTATCGGCGGGGGGCTTATCTTTTAATGAGCAGTTCTTC. Translating gives CASSHLSAGGLSFNEQFF.

This chain joins TRBV6-5 and TRBJ1-1, with TRBD1 matching over 8 bases. Germline loops: CDR1 MNHEY, CDR2 SVGAGI. Germline trimming cut 5 bases from V and 4 bases from J; bases unmatched to any gene: 6. This CDR3 spans 14 amino acids. In nucleotides, the CDR3 is TGTGCCAGCAGTCGAGACAGGGGCGCCACTGAAGCTTTCTTT. Translated, it gives CASSRDRGATEAFF.

J is TRBJ1-1 and V is TRBV5-6; TRBD1 might be the D (5 bases). In germline, CDR1 is SGHDT, CDR2 YYEEEE. This CDR3 has 15 amino acids. With 4 bases removed from V and 1 base from J, the gap between germline ends came to 14 bases. CDR3 residues: CASSSRLTANTEAFF. CDR3 bases: TGTGCCAGCAGCAGCCGCCTGACAGCGAACACTGAAGCTTTCTTT.

The chain uses TRBV11-3 and TRBJ2-1, with TRBD2 matching 7 bases. This CDR3 is 16 amino acids long. Trimming at V came to 0 bases and at J to 8 bases, leaving 10 bases not matched to a gene. Germline V gene data show CDR1 as SGHNT and CDR2 as YENEEA. The CDR3 protein is CASSLEGGMGGDEQFF. The CDR3 DNA sequence: TGTGCCAGCAGCTTAGAAGGCGGGATGGGGGGGGATGAGCAGTTCTTC.

The chain couples TRBV7-9 to TRBJ1-2; no clear D gene. The CDR3 totals 14 residues. V was trimmed by 5 bases and J by 4 bases, leaving 14 bases between them. Germline V gives CDR1 SEHNR, CDR2 FQNEAQ (reference sequence). The CDR3 sequence is CASSPGGLSYGYTF. The CDR3 DNA reads TGTGCCAGCAGCCCCGGCGGGCTATCCTATGGCTACACCTTC.

The rearrangement joins TRBV19 to TRBJ1-4; TRBD1 matches at 7 bases. The CDR3 loop spans 15 amino acids. V was clipped by 5 bases and J by 5 bases; unmatched bases: 8. Looked up from germline, CDR1 is LNHDA and CDR2 is SQIVND (reference sequence). CDR3 residues: CASSSDRVLNEKLFF. In DNA form, the CDR3 reads TGTGCCAGTAGTTCCGACAGGGTCCTGAATGAAAAACTGTTTTTT. The full variable domain, with the rest looked up from reference TRBV19 and TRBJ1-4, is DGGITQSPKYLFRKEGQNVTLSCEQNLNHDAMYWYRQDPGQGLRLIYYSQIVNDFQKGDIAEGYSVSREKKESFPLTVTSAQKNPTAFYLCASSSDRVLNEKLFFGSGTQLSVL.

DNA of the CDR3: TGCGCCAGCAGCTTGGTTGGACAAGATGGCTACACCTTC. It translates to CASSLVGQDGYTF. V and J are TRBV5-1 and TRBJ1-2; possible D gene TRBD1, 5 bases. The CDR3 is 13 amino acids. Trimming shortened V by 0 bases and J by 6 bases, and 9 bases separated the two germline ends. Per the germline V gene, CDR1 is SGHRS and CDR2 is YFSETQ. Complete variable domain (other parts from reference TRBV5-1 and TRBJ1-2): KAGVTQTPRYLIKTRGQQVTLSCSPISGHRSVSWYQQTPGQGLQFLFEYFSETQRNKGNFPGRFSGRQFSNSRSEMNVSTLELGDSALYLCASSLVGQDGYTFGSGTRLTVV.

The J gene is TRBJ2-2, the V gene TRBV10-3; TRBD2 is a possible D gene (6 bases). The germline V gene encodes CDR1 ENHRY and CDR2 SYGVKD. With 3 bases removed from V and 1 base from J, the gap between germline ends came to 9 bases. CDR3 length: 15 residues. The DNA of the CDR3 is TGTGCCATCAGTGACCGGCGGGAGAACACCGGGGAGCTGTTTTTT. This translates into CAISDRRENTGELFF.

The genes are TRBV6-1 and TRBJ2-1, with 14 positions matching TRBD2. From germline, CDR1 is MNHNS and CDR2 SASEGT. The CDR3 consists of 14 residues. Germline trimming cut 3 bases from V and 16 bases from J; bases unmatched to any gene: 8. The CDR3 spells CASSDPETSGREFF. DNA of the CDR3: TGTGCCAGCAGTGATCCCGAGACTAGCGGGAGGGAATTCTTC.